Sequencing of this T cell receptor beta chain was carried out in a study of beta chain features in type 1 diabetes. With respect to this clone: Antigen specificity is unknown.

A single heparinised blood sample, averaging around 120 mL, was obtained per donor. Sorted cells reached over 95% purity in every population. General observations from the study: For cells with high TCR expression, cDNA sequencing could yield over-representation.

The sequenced template was cDNA made from the entire isolated RNA. The table came from immunoSEQ multiplex PCR; TCRdb's copy has only in-frame clones and leaves some out. The data hold about 110,000 clones, with roughly 40% observed a single time. Material: stem cell memory CD4+ T cells from blood. The sequence was obtained from a woman aged 18-29 years in good health.

CDR3 nucleotide sequence: TGTGCCATCAGTGAGTCTGGGGACAGGATCTACGAGCAGTACTTC. Translated, it gives CAISESGDRIYEQYF. The J gene is TRBJ2-7, the V gene TRBV10-3; 8 positions agree with TRBD1. Germline assignment: CDR1 ENHRY and CDR2 SYGVKD. CDR3 length: 15 amino acids. Unmatched junction bases numbered 4, after V lost 0 bases and J lost 3 bases.